The table lists the clone carrying this T cell receptor beta chain with a count of one. Antigen: not known. Germline CDR1 is SEHNR and CDR2 is FQNEAQ (reference sequence). V lost 1 base, J lost 2 bases, and 16 bases lay in between. CDR3 length equals 17 residues. As for time point: cycle 4 day 1 (C4D1), after five to seven weeks of nivolumab. All patients experienced relapse after autologous stem cell transplantation, and brentuximab vedotin exposure was variable. Reported best responses ranged across complete response, partial response or progressive disease. Clones were sequenced by immunoSEQ multiplex PCR, and TCRdb holds only the in-frame ones, with some missing. The sample has about 24,000 clones, around 70% seen once. The sample originates from a study of PD-1 blockade in classical Hodgkin lymphoma. Study background: The nivolumab dose that patients received was 3 mg/kg, given intravenously every 2 weeks.

Study-wide results and limits: Newly diagnosed patients were reported to exhibit reduced baseline TCR diversity relative to healthy donors. While CD8+ TCR diversity did not rise significantly by C4D1, CD4+ TCR diversity did.

The gene calls are TRBV7-9 and TRBJ2-3, with D unresolved. The sample was peripheral blood mononuclear cells (PBMCs), taken before the fourth cycle of nivolumab. The receptor's source is a human donor with classical Hodgkin lymphoma. CDR3 amino acids: CASSLGLWATSTDTQYF. The CDR3, as DNA: TGTGCCAGCAGCTTAGGCCTTTGGGCTACCTCCACAGATACGCAGTATTTT.